This T cell receptor (beta chain) was recorded in a study of cytomegalovirus exposure and HLA in healthy donors. The protocol was immunoSEQ multiplex PCR, while the TCRdb copy is restricted to in-frame clones and leaves out a portion. The table records under 400,000 clones, 88% of them present only once. Germline CDR1 reads SGHVS; CDR2 reads FNYEAQ. Trimming left V 1 base short and J 1 base short, with 7 bases between. This CDR3 spans 14 amino acids. The clonotype originates from a young man in good health and CMV-seronegative. The sequencing input was PBMCs. V is TRBV7-6 and J is TRBJ1-1; D perhaps matches TRBD1 (5 bases). CDR3 DNA sequence: TGTGCCAGCAGCTTAGTAGGGGAGAACACTGAAGCTTTCTTT. Protein sequence: CASSLVGENTEAFF.